Below, 10 T cell receptor beta chains from the same sample are listed, as sequenced in a study of CD8 T cells in Susac syndrome. Reverse transcription of 0.5 to 1 ug RNA was carried out with random hexamers. TCRdb re-called the immunoSEQ multiplex PCR reads through MiXCR, storing one row per CDR3 protein. The sample lists about 120,000 distinct CDR3 sequences; about 95% were seen once. Sequences were obtained from CD8+ T cells from PBMCs. The source of these receptors is a human donor with Susac syndrome.

The chain recombines TRBV15 with TRBJ1-3; D gene ambiguous. V was clipped by 2 bases and J by 0 bases, with 8 bases between them. The germline V gene has CDR1 LNHNV and CDR2 YYDKDF (reference sequence). The CDR3 extends over 15 amino acids. CDR3 sequence: CATSRIHDSGNTIYF. In nucleotides, the CDR3 is TGTGCCACCAGCAGAATACACGACTCTGGAAACACCATATATTTT.

The CDR3 loop is CASSQASGGYETQYF. CDR3 DNA: TGTGCCAGCAGCCAGGCTAGCGGGGGATATGAGACCCAGTACTTC. The chain combines TRBV3-1 with TRBJ2-5, with TRBD2 identical over 10 bases. Germline V gene lookup returns CDR1 LGHDT and CDR2 YNNKEL (reference sequence). This CDR3 region has 15 residues. With 3 bases clipped from V and 5 bases from J, the junction kept 6 bases outside the gene matches.

This sequence joins TRBV4-1 and TRBJ1-3; D gene uncertain. The CDR3 length is 15 residues. The germline V gene has CDR1 MGHRA and CDR2 YSYEKL. Trimming stripped 0 bases from V and 4 bases from J, with 10 bases between. Here the CDR3 DNA reads TGCGCCAGCAGCCAAGACGTAGGGTCCGGAAACACCATATATTTT. Protein product: CASSQDVGSGNTIYF.

This sequence joins TRBV4-1 and TRBJ2-3, with D possibly TRBD2 on 5 matching bases. Trimming took 0 bases from V and 0 from J, leaving 10 bases between them. The CDR3 runs 16 residues. Germline V gene sequence: CDR1 MGHRA, CDR2 YSYEKL. The CDR3 loop is CASSQETRVSTDTQYF. The CDR3 DNA reads TGCGCCAGCAGCCAAGAAACGAGGGTTAGCACAGATACGCAGTATTTT.

The CDR3 sequence is CASSDPQTGRGVAFF. The CDR3 DNA reads as TGTGCCAGCAGTGATCCTCAGACAGGGAGGGGAGTTGCTTTCTTT. The chain combines TRBV25-1 with TRBJ1-1, with 7 nucleotides matching TRBD1. The CDR3 loop spans 15 amino acids. In germline, CDR1 is MGHDK, CDR2 SYGVNS. The V gene end was trimmed by 3 bases and the J gene end by 11 bases; junction bases not matched to a gene: 15.

The CDR3 spells CASSLVAAHNEQFF. CDR3 sequence (DNA): TGTGCCAGCAGCTTGGTAGCGGCCCACAATGAGCAGTTCTTC. This chain links TRBV5-5 with TRBJ2-1; possibly TRBD2 for D (6 bases). The ends were cut back, 0 bases at V and 5 bases at J, with 9 bases in the middle. The germline V gene has CDR1 SGHKS and CDR2 YYEKEE (reference sequence). This CDR3 contains 14 residues.

The chain combines TRBV20-1 with TRBJ1-1; D is unresolved. V gave up 3 bases and J gave up 5 bases, with 7 bases separating them. CDR1 DFQATT and CDR2 SNEGSKA come from the germline V gene (reference sequence). There are 11 residues in the CDR3. The CDR3 region is CSARSATEAFF. CDR3 coding DNA: TGCAGTGCTAGGAGTGCGACTGAAGCTTTCTTT.

The chain recombines TRBV4-1 with TRBJ2-1; perhaps TRBD2 as D (7 bases). The V and J ends lost 7 bases and 5 bases respectively, with 21 bases between them. CDR3 size: 16 residues. Germline V CDR1 and CDR2: MGHRA, YSYEKL. The CDR3 DNA reads as TGCGCCAGCAATCAACCGGGGGGCAGTGACGACAATGAGCAGTTCTTC. Translating it yields CASNQPGGSDDNEQFF.

The chain uses TRBV4-2 and TRBJ2-7; no clear D gene. Trimming removed 4 bases at V and 0 bases at J, with 7 bases between. The CDR3 contains 13 residues. The V gene's germline CDR1 is LGHNA and CDR2 YNFKEQ. The CDR3 reads CASSPPRSYEQYF. The CDR3 region has the DNA TGTGCCAGCAGCCCCCCCCGCTCCTACGAGCAGTACTTC.

The chain recombines TRBV5-4 with TRBJ2-5; weak D call: TRBD2 (6 bases). The CDR3 contains 14 residues. V lost 4 bases and J 5 bases, leaving 15 bases between the germline ends. Germline V gene lookup returns CDR1 SGHNT and CDR2 YYREEE (reference sequence). CDR3 nucleotides: TGTGCCAGCAGCGATACTGGGGAGGACGAGACCCAGTACTTC. Its translation: CASSDTGEDETQYF.